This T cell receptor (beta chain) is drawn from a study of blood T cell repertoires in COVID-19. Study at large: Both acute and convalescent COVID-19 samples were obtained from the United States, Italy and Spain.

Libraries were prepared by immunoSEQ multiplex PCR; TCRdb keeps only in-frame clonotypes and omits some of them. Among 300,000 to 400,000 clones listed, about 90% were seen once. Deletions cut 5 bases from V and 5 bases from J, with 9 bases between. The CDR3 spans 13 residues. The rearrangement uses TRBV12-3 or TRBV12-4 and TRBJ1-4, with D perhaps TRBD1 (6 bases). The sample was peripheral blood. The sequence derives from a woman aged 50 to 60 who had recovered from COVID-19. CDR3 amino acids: CASSQGHNEKLFF. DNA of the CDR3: TGTGCCAGCAGTCAGGGACACAATGAAAAACTGTTTTTT.